This T cell receptor beta chain was identified during a study of blood T cell repertoires in COVID-19. As for the study in general: Samples taken during acute and convalescent COVID-19 were collected in the United States, Italy and Spain. In each case, the material was cDNA or gDNA derived from T cells, B-cell-depleted T cells, or PBMCs.

How the authors handled the data: Using reference gene primer amplification, nucleated cell counts were estimated. This table comes from immunoSEQ multiplex PCR, and its TCRdb copy is limited to in-frame clones, with some not included. The DNA gave D and trimming, while V, J and clone size come from that table. The top ten hold around 20% of the sample, which has some 71,000 clones, roughly 88% seen once. This clone was picked up one time. CDR3 length: 13 residues. J was trimmed by 6 bases and V by 4 bases; bases with no gene match: 5. The chain is built from TRBV12-3 or TRBV12-4 and TRBJ2-7, with 8 bases identical to TRBD1. The sequencing sample was made of peripheral blood. The sequence came from a woman aged 50 to 65 with acute or convalescent COVID-19. This CDR3 reads CASSSQGVREQYF. The CDR3 DNA is TGTGCCAGCAGTTCACAGGGGGTACGCGAGCAGTACTTC.